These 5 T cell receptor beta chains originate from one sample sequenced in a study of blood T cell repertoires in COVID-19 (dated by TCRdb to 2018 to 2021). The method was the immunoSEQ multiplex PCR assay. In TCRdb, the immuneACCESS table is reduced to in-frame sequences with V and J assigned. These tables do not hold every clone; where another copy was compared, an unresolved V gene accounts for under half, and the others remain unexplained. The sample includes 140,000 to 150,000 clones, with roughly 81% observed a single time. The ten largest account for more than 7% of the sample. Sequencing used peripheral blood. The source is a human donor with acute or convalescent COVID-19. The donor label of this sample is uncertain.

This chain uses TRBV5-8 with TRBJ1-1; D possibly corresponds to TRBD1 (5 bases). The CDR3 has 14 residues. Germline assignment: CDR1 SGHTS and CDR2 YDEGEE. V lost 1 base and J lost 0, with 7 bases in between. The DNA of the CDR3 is TGTGCCAGCAGCTTGAGGGGATTGAACACTGAAGCTTTCTTT. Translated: CASSLRGLNTEAFF.

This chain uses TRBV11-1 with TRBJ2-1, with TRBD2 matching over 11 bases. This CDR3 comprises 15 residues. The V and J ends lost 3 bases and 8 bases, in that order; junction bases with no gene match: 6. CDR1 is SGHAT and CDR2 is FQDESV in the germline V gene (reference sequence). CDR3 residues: CASSLRLAGYDEQFF. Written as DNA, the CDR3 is TGTGCCAGCAGCTTGAGACTAGCGGGGTATGATGAGCAGTTCTTC.

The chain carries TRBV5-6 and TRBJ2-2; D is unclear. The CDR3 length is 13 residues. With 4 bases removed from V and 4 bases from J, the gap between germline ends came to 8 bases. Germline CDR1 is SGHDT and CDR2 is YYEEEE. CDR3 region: CASSALGTGELFF. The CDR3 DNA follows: TGTGCCAGCAGCGCCCTCGGCACCGGGGAGCTGTTTTTT.

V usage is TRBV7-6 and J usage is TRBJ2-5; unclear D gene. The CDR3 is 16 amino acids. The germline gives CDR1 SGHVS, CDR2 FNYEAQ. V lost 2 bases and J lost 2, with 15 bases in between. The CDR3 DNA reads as TGTGCCAGCAGCTTAATGACTGGCAGACCTCAAGAGACCCAGTACTTC. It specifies CASSLMTGRPQETQYF. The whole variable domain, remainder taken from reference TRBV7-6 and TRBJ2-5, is GAGVSQSPRYKVTKRGQDVALRCDPISGHVSLYWYRQALGQGPEFLTYFNYEAQQDKSGLPNDRFSAERPEGSISTLTIQRTEQRDSAMYRCASSLMTGRPQETQYFGPGTRLLVL.

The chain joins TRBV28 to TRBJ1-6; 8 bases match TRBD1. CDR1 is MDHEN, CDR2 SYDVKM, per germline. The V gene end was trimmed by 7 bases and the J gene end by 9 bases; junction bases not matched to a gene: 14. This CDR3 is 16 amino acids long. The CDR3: CASTSGQGASFSPLHF. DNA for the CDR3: TGTGCCAGCACCTCCGGGCAGGGGGCATCGTTTTCACCCCTCCACTTT. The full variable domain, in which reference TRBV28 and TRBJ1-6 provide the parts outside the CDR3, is DVKVTQSSRYLVKRTGEKVFLECVQDMDHENMFWYRQDPGLGLRLIYFSYDVKMKEKGDIPEGYSVSREKKERFSLILESASTNQTSMYLCASTSGQGASFSPLHFGNGTRLTVT.